The clone carrying this T cell receptor beta chain was recorded at least ten times. The antigen is unknown. The data are from a study of Graves' ophthalmopathy and Graves' hyperthyroidism. The study, taken as a whole, reports: Most expanded thyroid clonotypes above 0.001 frequency also appeared in blood.

Transcripts of RNA were the source for amplifying TCR beta CDR3 regions. The first round was an RT-PCR with HTBI primers, and the second round was a multiplex PCR. TCRdb re-called the multiplex PCR reads with MiXCR, one entry per CDR3 protein. The top ten clones hold around an eighth of a sample with approximately 330,000 distinct CDR3 sequences, roughly 15% of them seen once. All donors with ophthalmopathy were recorded as having moderate-to-severe activity, CAS ≥3, NOSPECS ≥4 and a duration under 3 months. In this cohort, patients with other autoimmune diseases, uncontrolled infections, pregnancy or lactation were excluded. The diagnosis combined clinical symptoms, thyroxine, TRAb, thyroid ultrasound and orbital computed tomography scans. The V gene's germline CDR1 is SGHTA and CDR2 FQGNSA. The ends lost 5 bases at V and 3 bases at J; junction bases unmatched: 5. This CDR3 has 15 residues.

The V and J genes are TRBV7-2 and TRBJ2-7, with TRBD2 matching 12 bases. The specimen sequenced was peripheral blood. The receptor comes from an adult man with Graves' ophthalmopathy. CDR3 loop: CASSLTSGGYYEQYF. In DNA form, the CDR3 reads TGTGCCAGCAGCCTAACTAGCGGGGGGTACTACGAGCAGTACTTC.